This T cell receptor beta chain was captured in a study of PD-L1 blockade in urothelial cancer. Study as a whole: Bladder-origin urothelial cancer in males covered twenty-five of 29 patients.

Data came from immunoSEQ multiplex PCR; TCRdb stores just in-frame clones and leaves some out. The data contain roughly 50,000 clones, about three quarters of them singletons. Time point reported: pretreatment peripheral blood. Deletions cut 8 bases from V and 1 base from J, with 14 bases between. Germline V gene data show CDR1 as LGHNA and CDR2 as YNFKEQ. This CDR3 contains 14 residues. This chain uses TRBV4-2 with TRBJ1-1; a possible D gene is TRBD1 (5 bases). The receptor comes from an older man with urothelial cancer. The sequenced sample was PBMCs, obtained around atezolizumab (anti-PD-L1) treatment. This chain's CDR3 is CASRPTAPNTEAFF. CDR3 coding DNA: TGTGCCAGCCGGCCGACAGCTCCGAACACTGAAGCTTTCTTT.